The 31 T cell receptor beta chains below were found in one sample sequenced in a study of blood T cell repertoires in COVID-19. TCRdb's copy holds only in-frame clones and misses some; the assay was immunoSEQ multiplex PCR. The sample has roughly 130,000 clones, 70% to 80% seen once; the top ten hold about 3.6%. The material sequenced was peripheral blood. The receptor set was obtained from a man in his fifties or sixties with acute or convalescent COVID-19.

The sample holds a few counts of this clone. The CDR3, as DNA: TGTGCCAGCAGTTTATATGCCGGGACAGACAACACTGAAGCTTTCTTT. Translating gives CASSLYAGTDNTEAFF. This chain links TRBV27 with TRBJ1-1, with 7 bases matching TRBD1. Germline V gene sequence: CDR1 MNHEY, CDR2 SMNVEV (reference sequence). The ends lost 1 base at V and 2 bases at J; junction bases unmatched: 7. CDR3 length: 16 amino acids.

V and J are TRBV29-1 and TRBJ2-2; 9 positions agree with TRBD1. The V gene end was trimmed by 6 bases and the J gene end by 0 bases; junction bases not matched to a gene: 11. This CDR3 spans 17 amino acids. Germline V gene lookup returns CDR1 SQVTM and CDR2 ANQGSEA. CDR3: CSVPSDHRGPNTGELFF. The CDR3 DNA is TGCAGCGTCCCCTCTGACCACAGGGGGCCGAACACCGGGGAGCTGTTTTTT.

This clone was recorded once. The J gene is TRBJ2-6, the V gene TRBV24-1, with 10 bases lining up with TRBD1. The CDR3 loop spans 19 amino acids. The germline gives CDR1 KGHDR, CDR2 SFDVKD. J was trimmed by 0 bases and V by 4 bases; bases with no gene match: 8. Written as DNA, the CDR3 is TGTGCCACCAGTGAAGGGACAGGGGCCTCGTACTCTGGGGCCAACGTCCTGACTTTC. This gives the protein CATSEGTGASYSGANVLTF.

The chain links TRBV5-1 to TRBJ2-1; 13 bases map to TRBD2. Germline-derived CDR1 and CDR2 are SGHRS and YFSETQ. CDR3 length: 15 amino acids. The trim removed 2 bases at V and 5 bases at J, leaving 1 base unmatched. The CDR3 coding sequence is TGCGCCAGCAGCTTCGGACTAGCGGGAGACAATGAGCAGTTCTTC. It codes for CASSFGLAGDNEQFF.

J is TRBJ2-3 and V is TRBV5-6; D is perhaps TRBD2 (5 bases). Trimming removed 2 bases at V and 0 bases at J, with 22 bases between. This CDR3 contains 19 residues. In germline, CDR1 is SGHDT, CDR2 YYEEEE. The CDR3 DNA sequence: TGTGCCAGCAGCTTATTTTGGGCAGGAGAGGGTCTAAGCACAGATACGCAGTATTTT. Its translation: CASSLFWAGEGLSTDTQYF.

The chain combines TRBV4-3 with TRBJ1-2, with TRBD1 identical over 8 bases. The CDR3 extends over 15 amino acids. The V segment lost 5 bases and the J segment 6 bases; nucleotides outside the gene matches: 11. Germline CDR1 reads LGHNA; CDR2 reads YSLEER. The CDR3 here is CASSERQGTINGYTF. CDR3 DNA sequence: TGCGCCAGCAGCGAACGACAGGGGACGATCAATGGCTACACCTTC.

The chain combines TRBV28 with TRBJ1-2; D is unclear. Trimming removed 4 bases at V and 7 bases at J, with 16 bases between. Germline V gene data show CDR1 as MDHEN and CDR2 as SYDVKM. The CDR3 length is 14 residues. This chain's CDR3 is CASSSPSEGSGYTF. CDR3 nucleotides: TGTGCCAGCAGTTCCCCCTCAGAGGGATCTGGCTACACCTTC.

Here the CDR3 DNA reads TGTGCCTGGAGTATAGGTGGCCTAGAGGGGGTAGGTGAGCAGTTCTTC. Protein: CAWSIGGLEGVGEQFF. The chain joins TRBV30 to TRBJ2-1; possibly TRBD1 for D (6 bases). The CDR3 is 16 residues long. Per germline, CDR1 GTSNPN and CDR2 SVGIG (reference sequence). V was clipped by 2 bases and J by 9 bases, with 23 bases between them.

This clone came up once. The chain carries TRBV4-1 and TRBJ2-7; 7 positions match TRBD1. V trimming: 0 bases; J trimming: 5 bases; junction bases outside the gene matches: 4. The CDR3 is made up of 14 amino acids. Per the germline V gene, CDR1 is MGHRA and CDR2 is YSYEKL. The CDR3 loop is CASSQERQGHEQYF. Here the CDR3 DNA reads TGCGCCAGCAGCCAAGAGAGACAGGGCCACGAGCAGTACTTC.

The chain joins TRBV28 to TRBJ2-7; 7 nucleotides align to TRBD1. The CDR3 is 15 amino acids. V shed 8 bases and J 5 bases; nucleotides not matched to a gene: 15. CDR1 and CDR2 (germline): MDHEN, SYDVKM. The CDR3 spells CASLAGGGPRNEQYF. The CDR3 coding sequence is TGTGCCAGCCTTGCAGGGGGTGGTCCGAGAAACGAGCAGTACTTC.

Of note for this clone: Other DNA sequences in this specimen translate into the identical CDR3. This sequence joins TRBV28 and TRBJ2-1; D unresolved. The V end lost 2 bases, the J end lost 4 bases, and 12 bases lay between the germline ends. The CDR3 has 15 amino acids. The germline gives CDR1 MDHEN, CDR2 SYDVKM. The CDR3 loop is CASSLSPSVYNEQFF. CDR3 nucleotide sequence: TGTGCCAGCAGTTTAAGTCCCAGCGTTTACAATGAGCAGTTCTTC.

This sequence joins TRBV7-8 and TRBJ2-6, with D possibly matching TRBD1 (5 bases). Germline loops: CDR1 SGHVS, CDR2 FQNEAQ. Between the trimmed V and J ends, which lost 3 bases and 7 bases, there was a span of 13 bases. This CDR3 spans 15 amino acids. The CDR3 spells CASSLGPLGANVLTF. DNA for the CDR3: TGTGCCAGCAGCTTGGGGCCTCTGGGTGCCAACGTCCTGACTTTC.

The table lists this clone with a few counts. The V gene is TRBV3-1 (or the pseudogene TRBV3-2), the J gene TRBJ1-3, with D maybe TRBD1 (6 bases). Germline CDR1 reads LGHDT; CDR2 reads YNNKEL (reference sequence). The CDR3 is made up of 15 amino acids. The V gene lost 5 bases and the J gene lost 2 bases, with 13 bases spanning the gap. CDR3 nucleotide sequence: TGTGCCAGCAGCTTCCACAGGGACGCTGGAAACACCATATATTTT. It codes for CASSFHRDAGNTIYF.

The CDR3 loop reads CANTHSTDYTDTQYF. In DNA, the CDR3 is TGTGCCAACACCCACTCTACAGACTACACAGATACGCAGTATTTT. This chain uses TRBV21-1 with TRBJ2-3; the D call of TRBD2 is as the table states it, not checked on the DNA. TRBV21-1 is classified as a pseudogene. The CDR3 runs 15 residues.

The chain carries TRBV27 and TRBJ2-2, with TRBD2 matching over 8 bases. V shed 5 bases and J 4 bases; nucleotides not matched to a gene: 15. CDR1 MNHEY and CDR2 SMNVEV come from the germline V gene (reference sequence). The CDR3 covers 18 residues. Written as DNA, the CDR3 is TGTGCCAGCAGTCCGGGGACCGGACTAGCCCTGAGCACCGGGGAGCTGTTTTTT. It yields the protein CASSPGTGLALSTGELFF.

The gene calls are TRBV28 and TRBJ2-7; tentatively, D is TRBD1 (6 bases). Per the germline V gene, CDR1 is MDHEN and CDR2 is SYDVKM. V was clipped by 2 bases and J by 4 bases, with 12 bases between them. The CDR3 runs 14 residues. CDR3 nucleotides: TGTGCCAGCAGTTTAGGGGGCGTTCGTTACGAGCAGTACTTC. It translates to CASSLGGVRYEQYF.

The chain couples TRBV19 to TRBJ1-1; D may be TRBD1 (5 bases). V gave up 3 bases and J gave up 6 bases, with 14 bases separating them. Per germline, CDR1 LNHDA and CDR2 SQIVND (reference sequence). The CDR3 has 14 amino acids. CDR3 loop: CASSITAGISEAFF. The CDR3, as DNA: TGTGCCAGTAGTATTACGGCAGGGATCTCTGAAGCTTTCTTT. Variable domain in full (rest from reference TRBV19 and TRBJ1-1): DGGITQSPKYLFRKEGQNVTLSCEQNLNHDAMYWYRQDPGQGLRLIYYSQIVNDFQKGDIAEGYSVSREKKESFPLTVTSAQKNPTAFYLCASSITAGISEAFFGQGTRLTVV.

A single count supports this clone. The rearrangement joins TRBV7-8 to TRBJ1-5; 7 positions match TRBD1. The CDR3 runs to 15 residues. Unmatched junction bases numbered 9, after V lost 4 bases and J lost 6 bases. In germline, CDR1 is SGHVS, CDR2 FQNEAQ. The CDR3 DNA is TGTGCCAGCAGCTCCATTTCCAGGGGGAGTCAGCCCCAGCATTTT. Residues: CASSSISRGSQPQHF.

The chain links TRBV27 to TRBJ1-5, with TRBD1 matching over 8 bases. The germline CDR1 and CDR2 sequences are MNHEY and SMNVEV (reference sequence). The CDR3 runs to 13 residues. With 6 bases clipped from V and 5 bases from J, the junction kept 3 bases outside the gene matches. CDR3 amino acids: CASRGGQDQPQHF. DNA of the CDR3: TGTGCCAGCAGAGGGGGACAGGATCAGCCCCAGCATTTT.

This clone was detected once. J is TRBJ2-5 and V is TRBV7-9; 9 nucleotides agree with TRBD2. From germline, CDR1 is SEHNR and CDR2 FQNEAQ (reference sequence). CDR3 length equals 17 residues. The junction had 17 bases not matched to a gene; V was cut back by 6 bases and J by 6 bases. DNA of the CDR3: TGTGCCAGCAGGCACGGGGCGGGAGGGCCGGAACTCAAGACCCAGTACTTC. Amino acid sequence: CASRHGAGGPELKTQYF.

The CDR3 loop reads CASSPQTTVNYGYTF. The CDR3 bases are TGTGCCAGCAGCCCTCAAACGACAGTAAACTATGGCTACACCTTC. This chain links TRBV9 with TRBJ1-2; D is perhaps TRBD1 (5 bases). V was shortened by 4 bases and J by 2 bases, with 15 bases between the two germline ends. In germline, CDR1 is SGDLS, CDR2 YYNGEE. This CDR3 region has 15 residues. Based on the CDR3 plus reference TRBV9 and TRBJ1-2, the full variable domain is DSGVTQTPKHLITATGQRVTLRCSPRSGDLSVYWYQQSLDQGLQFLIQYYNGEERAKGNILERFSAQQFPDLHSELNLSSLELGDSALYFCASSPQTTVNYGYTFGSGTRLTVV.

V and J are TRBV5-5 and TRBJ2-7; 13 positions agree with TRBD2. In germline, CDR1 is SGHKS, CDR2 YYEKEE (reference sequence). The CDR3 runs to 14 residues. V gave up 3 bases and J gave up 6 bases; unmatched junction bases: 3. CDR3 bases: TGTGCCAGCAGCTCGGGACTAGCGGGAAGCGAGCAGTACTTC. Protein product: CASSSGLAGSEQYF.

V and J are TRBV24-1 and TRBJ2-5, with 11 positions matching TRBD1. This CDR3 has 17 amino acids. CDR1 and CDR2 (germline): KGHDR, SFDVKD. With 3 bases clipped from V and 1 base from J, the junction kept 6 bases outside the gene matches. For the CDR3, the DNA is TGTGCCACCAGTGATCCCGGACAGGGGGCCTCCCAAGAGACCCAGTACTTC. It yields the protein CATSDPGQGASQETQYF.

This chain connects TRBV14 to TRBJ1-2; a weak D match, TRBD1 (5 bases). Germline V gives CDR1 SGHDN, CDR2 FVKESK. Trimming removed 4 bases at V and 3 bases at J, with 6 bases between. The CDR3 loop spans 12 amino acids. Here the CDR3 DNA reads TGTGCCAGCAGCCCGACAGACTATGGCTACACCTTC. It codes for CASSPTDYGYTF.

The V and J genes are TRBV27 and TRBJ1-6; 9 bases map to TRBD1. Trimming at V came to 6 bases and at J to 9 bases, leaving 6 bases not matched to a gene. CDR3 length equals 14 residues. Germline V gives CDR1 MNHEY, CDR2 SMNVEV (reference sequence). Written as DNA, the CDR3 is TGTGCCAGCAGCGCCGGGACAGGGATTTCACCCCTCCACTTT. Translating it yields CASSAGTGISPLHF.

The chain links TRBV2 to TRBJ2-3; D is uncertain. Trimming pared 7 bases from V and 2 bases from J, leaving 10 bases between. The CDR3 runs to 13 residues. Germline CDR1 reads SNHLY; CDR2 reads FYNNEI. The CDR3 sequence: CASKKPATDTQYF. In nucleotides, the CDR3 is TGTGCCAGCAAGAAGCCCGCCACAGATACGCAGTATTTT. Full variable domain (remainder filled in from reference TRBV2 and TRBJ2-3): EPEVTQTPSHQVTQMGQEVILRCVPISNHLYFYWYRQILGQKVEFLVSFYNNEISEKSEIFDDQFSVERPDGSNFTLKIRSTKLEDSAMYFCASKKPATDTQYFGPGTRLTVL.

The rearrangement joins TRBV3-1 (or the pseudogene TRBV3-2) to TRBJ2-3; the match to TRBD2 covers 11 bases. Trimming took 4 bases from V and 2 from J; bases not matched to a gene: 5. The CDR3 consists of 16 residues. The germline V gene has CDR1 LGHDT and CDR2 YNNKEL (reference sequence). The CDR3 sequence is CASSLRLAGSTDTQYF. The CDR3 DNA sequence: TGTGCCAGCAGCCTTAGACTAGCGGGATCCACAGATACGCAGTATTTT.

This clone was detected only once. The chain recombines TRBV27 with TRBJ2-3; D might be TRBD2 (6 bases). The germline CDR1 and CDR2 sequences are MNHEY and SMNVEV (reference sequence). The CDR3 extends over 13 amino acids. V lost 4 bases and J lost 6, with 11 bases in between. Here the CDR3 reads CASSSLAPDTQYF. Written as DNA, the CDR3 is TGTGCCAGCAGTTCCCTAGCGCCCGATACGCAGTATTTT.

The chain uses TRBV6-5 and TRBJ1-2, with D maybe TRBD1 (5 bases). Germline values: CDR1 MNHEY, CDR2 SVGAGI. With 8 bases removed from V and 0 bases from J, the gap between germline ends came to 16 bases. This CDR3 is built from 15 residues. The CDR3 region is CASGNQGTANYGYTF. The CDR3 coding sequence is TGTGCCAGCGGAAATCAGGGAACCGCTAACTATGGCTACACCTTC.

Here the CDR3 reads CASRTSGRVNEQYF. Here the CDR3 DNA reads TGTGCCAGCAGGACCAGCGGGAGAGTCAACGAGCAGTACTTC. The chain couples TRBV6-5 to TRBJ2-7; 8 positions match TRBD2. The CDR3 spans 14 residues. Trimming removed 6 bases from V and 5 bases from J; junction bases left unmatched: 9. CDR1 is MNHEY, CDR2 SVGAGI, per germline.

The chain couples TRBV2 to TRBJ1-5, with D possibly TRBD1 on 5 matching bases. Germline V CDR1 and CDR2: SNHLY, FYNNEI. V dropped 4 bases and J dropped 0 bases, with 13 bases sitting between them. This CDR3 region has 16 residues. The CDR3 sequence is CASSGGTGYSNQPQHF. The CDR3 nucleotides read TGTGCCAGCAGTGGAGGAACAGGCTATAGCAATCAGCCCCAGCATTTT.